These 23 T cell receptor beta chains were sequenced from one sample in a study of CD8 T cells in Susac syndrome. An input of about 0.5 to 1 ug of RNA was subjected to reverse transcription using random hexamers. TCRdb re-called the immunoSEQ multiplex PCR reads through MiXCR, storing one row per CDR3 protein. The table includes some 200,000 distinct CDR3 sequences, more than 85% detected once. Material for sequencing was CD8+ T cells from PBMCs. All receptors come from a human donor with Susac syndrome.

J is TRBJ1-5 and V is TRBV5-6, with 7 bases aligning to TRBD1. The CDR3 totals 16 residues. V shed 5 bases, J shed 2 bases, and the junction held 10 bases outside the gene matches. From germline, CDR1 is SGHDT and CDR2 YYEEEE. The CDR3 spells CASSYYRGEGNQPQHF. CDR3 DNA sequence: TGTGCCAGCAGTTACTACAGGGGAGAGGGCAATCAGCCCCAGCATTTT.

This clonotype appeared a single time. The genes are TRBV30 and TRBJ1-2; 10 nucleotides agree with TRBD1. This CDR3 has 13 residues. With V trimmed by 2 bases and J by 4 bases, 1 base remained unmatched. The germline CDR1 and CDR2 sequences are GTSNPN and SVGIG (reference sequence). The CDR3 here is CAWSRTGGYGYTF. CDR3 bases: TGTGCCTGGAGTCGGACAGGGGGCTATGGCTACACCTTC.

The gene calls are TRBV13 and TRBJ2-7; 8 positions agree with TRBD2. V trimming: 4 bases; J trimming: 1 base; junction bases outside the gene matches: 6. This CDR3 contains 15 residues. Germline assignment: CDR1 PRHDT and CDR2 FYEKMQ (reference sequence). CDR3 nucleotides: TGTGCCAGCAGCTCTCGTAGCGGGGCTTCCTACGAGCAGTACTTC. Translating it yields CASSSRSGASYEQYF.

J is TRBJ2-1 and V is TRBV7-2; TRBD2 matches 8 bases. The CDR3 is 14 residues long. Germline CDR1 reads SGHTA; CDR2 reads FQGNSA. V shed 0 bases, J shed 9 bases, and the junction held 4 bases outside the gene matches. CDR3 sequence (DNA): TGTGCCAGCAGCTTAGCTAGCGGGACGCCTGAGCAGTTCTTC. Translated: CASSLASGTPEQFF.

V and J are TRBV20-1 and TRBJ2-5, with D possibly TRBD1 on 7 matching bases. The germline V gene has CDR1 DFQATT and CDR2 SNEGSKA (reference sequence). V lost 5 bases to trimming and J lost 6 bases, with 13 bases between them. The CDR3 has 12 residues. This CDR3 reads CSAPRGVKTQYF. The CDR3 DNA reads TGCAGTGCTCCCAGGGGGGTAAAGACCCAGTACTTC.

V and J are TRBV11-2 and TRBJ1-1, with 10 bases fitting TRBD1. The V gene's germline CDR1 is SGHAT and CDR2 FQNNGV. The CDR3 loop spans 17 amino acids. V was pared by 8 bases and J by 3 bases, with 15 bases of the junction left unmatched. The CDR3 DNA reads TGTGCCAGCGCGTTAAGACAGGGGGCCTTCTTAGACACTGAAGCTTTCTTT. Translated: CASALRQGAFLDTEAFF. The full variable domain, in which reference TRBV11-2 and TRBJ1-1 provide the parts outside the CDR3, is EAGVAQSPRYKIIEKRQSVAFWCNPISGHATLYWYQQILGQGPKLLIQFQNNGVVDDSQLPKDRFSAERLKGVDSTLKIQPAKLEDSAVYLCASALRQGAFLDTEAFFGQGTRLTVV.

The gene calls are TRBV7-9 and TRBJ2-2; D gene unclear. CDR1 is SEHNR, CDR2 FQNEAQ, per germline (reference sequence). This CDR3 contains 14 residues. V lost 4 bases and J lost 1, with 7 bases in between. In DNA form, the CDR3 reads TGTGCCAGCAGCTCGCTTCAGAACACCGGGGAGCTGTTTTTT. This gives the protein CASSSLQNTGELFF.

CDR3 protein: CASRGGGGNNEQFF. The DNA for the CDR3 is TGTGCCAGCAGGGGAGGCGGGGGGAACAATGAGCAGTTCTTC. The chain uses TRBV12-3 or TRBV12-4 and TRBJ2-1; 8 positions match TRBD2. V lost 6 bases, J lost 5 bases, and 6 bases stayed unmatched. There are 14 residues in the CDR3.

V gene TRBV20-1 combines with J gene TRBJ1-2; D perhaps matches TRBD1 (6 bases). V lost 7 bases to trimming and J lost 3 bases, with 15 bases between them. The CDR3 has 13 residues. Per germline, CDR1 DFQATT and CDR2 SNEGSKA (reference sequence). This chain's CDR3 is CSVPNPGDYGYTF. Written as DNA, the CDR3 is TGCAGTGTTCCGAACCCAGGGGACTATGGCTACACCTTC.

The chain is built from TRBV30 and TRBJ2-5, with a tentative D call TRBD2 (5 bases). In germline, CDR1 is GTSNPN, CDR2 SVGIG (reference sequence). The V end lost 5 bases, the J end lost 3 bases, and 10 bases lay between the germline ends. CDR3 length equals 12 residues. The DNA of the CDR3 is TGTGCCTGGTCCGGGATGAAAGAGACCCAGTACTTC. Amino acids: CAWSGMKETQYF.

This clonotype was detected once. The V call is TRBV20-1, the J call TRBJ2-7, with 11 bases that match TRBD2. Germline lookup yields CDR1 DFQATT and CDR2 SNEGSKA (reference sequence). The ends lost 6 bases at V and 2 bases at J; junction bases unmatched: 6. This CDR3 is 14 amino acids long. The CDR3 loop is CSAQSTSGAYEQYF. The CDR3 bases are TGCAGTGCCCAATCGACTAGCGGGGCCTACGAGCAGTACTTC.

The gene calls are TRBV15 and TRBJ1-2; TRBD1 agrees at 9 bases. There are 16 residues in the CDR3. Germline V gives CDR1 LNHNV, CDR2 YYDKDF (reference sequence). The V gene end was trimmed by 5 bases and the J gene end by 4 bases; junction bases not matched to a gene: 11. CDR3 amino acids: CATSVRGQGIFYGYTF. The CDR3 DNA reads TGTGCCACCAGCGTCCGGGGACAGGGTATTTTCTATGGCTACACCTTC.

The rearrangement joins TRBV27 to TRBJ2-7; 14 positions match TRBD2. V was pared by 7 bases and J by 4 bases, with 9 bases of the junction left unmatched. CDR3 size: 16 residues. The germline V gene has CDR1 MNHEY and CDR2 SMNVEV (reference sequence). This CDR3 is CASKPRLAGGIYEQYF. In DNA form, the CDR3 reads TGTGCCAGCAAGCCTCGACTAGCGGGAGGGATATACGAGCAGTACTTC.

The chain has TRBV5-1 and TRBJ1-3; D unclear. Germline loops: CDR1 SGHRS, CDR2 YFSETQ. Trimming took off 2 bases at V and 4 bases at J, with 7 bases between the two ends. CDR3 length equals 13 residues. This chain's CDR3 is CASSFSGGNTIYF. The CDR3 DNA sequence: TGCGCCAGCAGCTTCTCGGGCGGAAACACCATATATTTT.

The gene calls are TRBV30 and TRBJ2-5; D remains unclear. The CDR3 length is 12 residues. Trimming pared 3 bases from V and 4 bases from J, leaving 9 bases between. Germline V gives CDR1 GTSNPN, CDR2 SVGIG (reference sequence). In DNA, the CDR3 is TGTGCCTGGAGGGCCTTGCGAGAGACCCAGTACTTC. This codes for CAWRALRETQYF.

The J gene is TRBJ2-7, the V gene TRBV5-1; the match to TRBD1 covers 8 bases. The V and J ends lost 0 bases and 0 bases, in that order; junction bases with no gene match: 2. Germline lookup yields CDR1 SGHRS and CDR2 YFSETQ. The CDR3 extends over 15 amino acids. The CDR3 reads CASSLGTGLSYEQYF. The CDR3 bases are TGCGCCAGCAGCTTGGGGACAGGGCTCTCCTACGAGCAGTACTTC.

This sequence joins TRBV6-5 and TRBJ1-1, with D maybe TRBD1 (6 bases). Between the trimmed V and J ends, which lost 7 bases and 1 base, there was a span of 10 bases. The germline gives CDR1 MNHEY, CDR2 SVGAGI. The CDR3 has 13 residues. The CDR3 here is CASTQGWNTEAFF. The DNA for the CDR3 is TGTGCCAGCACCCAGGGGTGGAACACTGAAGCTTTCTTT.

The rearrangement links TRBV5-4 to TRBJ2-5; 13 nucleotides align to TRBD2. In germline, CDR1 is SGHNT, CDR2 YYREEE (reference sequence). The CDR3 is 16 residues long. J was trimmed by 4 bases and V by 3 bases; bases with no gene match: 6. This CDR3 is CASSSGLAGKRETQYF. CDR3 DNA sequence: TGTGCCAGCAGCTCGGGACTAGCGGGGAAGAGAGAGACCCAGTACTTC.

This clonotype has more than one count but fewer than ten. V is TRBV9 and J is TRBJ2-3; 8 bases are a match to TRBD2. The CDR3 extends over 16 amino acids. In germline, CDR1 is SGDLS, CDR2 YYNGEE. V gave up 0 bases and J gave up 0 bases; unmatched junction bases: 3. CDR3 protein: CASSVVSGGSTDTQYF. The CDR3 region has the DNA TGTGCCAGCAGCGTAGTATCGGGGGGGAGCACAGATACGCAGTATTTT.

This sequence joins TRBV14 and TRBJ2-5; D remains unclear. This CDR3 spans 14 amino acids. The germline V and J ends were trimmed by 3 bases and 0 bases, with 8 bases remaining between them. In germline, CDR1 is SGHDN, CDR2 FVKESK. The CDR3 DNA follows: TGTGCCAGCAGCCAGTGGTTAGACCAAGAGACCCAGTACTTC. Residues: CASSQWLDQETQYF.

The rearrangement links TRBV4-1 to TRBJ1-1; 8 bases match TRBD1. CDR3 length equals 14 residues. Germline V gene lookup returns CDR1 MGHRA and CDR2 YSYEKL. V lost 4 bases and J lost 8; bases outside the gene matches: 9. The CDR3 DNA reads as TGCGCCAGCAGCCCTCCGGACAGGGAGGAGGAAGCTTTCTTT. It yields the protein CASSPPDREEEAFF.

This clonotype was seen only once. CDR3 sequence: CASSSGTGSDEQFF. The DNA for the CDR3 is TGTGCCAGCAGCTCCGGGACAGGGAGTGATGAGCAGTTCTTC. The chain has TRBV7-3 and TRBJ2-1; TRBD1 matches 9 bases. There are 14 residues in the CDR3. Looked up from germline, CDR1 is SGHTA and CDR2 is FQGTGA. With 4 bases clipped from V and 8 bases from J, the junction kept 6 bases outside the gene matches.

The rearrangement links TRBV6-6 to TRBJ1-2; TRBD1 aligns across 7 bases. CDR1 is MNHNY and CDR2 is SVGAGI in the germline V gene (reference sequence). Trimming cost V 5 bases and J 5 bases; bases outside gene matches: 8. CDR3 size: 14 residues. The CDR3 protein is CASSPSGTEYGYTF. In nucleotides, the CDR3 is TGTGCCAGCAGTCCCTCAGGGACAGAGTATGGCTACACCTTC.